A single sample is the source of the 8 T cell receptor beta chains below, sequenced in a study of blood T cell repertoires in COVID-19 (dated by TCRdb to 2019 to 2021). Library method: the immunoSEQ multiplex PCR assay. TCRdb carries this immuneACCESS record with in-frame sequences only. Its versions omit some clonotypes, under half of them owing to an unresolved V gene in the studies checked, with the rest unexplained. The sample has roughly 59,000 clones on record, about 81% of them singletons. More than 15% of the sample is in the top ten clones. The sample was peripheral blood. Receptor source: an elderly man with acute or convalescent COVID-19.

The chain has TRBV28 and TRBJ2-1, with 8 nucleotides matching TRBD1. Trimming at V came to 6 bases and at J to 0 bases, leaving 7 bases not matched to a gene. The V gene's germline CDR1 is MDHEN and CDR2 SYDVKM. The CDR3 sequence is 16 residues long. The CDR3 DNA reads as TGTGCCAGCAGACCATCTACAGGGGGCTCCTACAATGAGCAGTTCTTC. This gives the protein CASRPSTGGSYNEQFF.

The chain links TRBV7-2 to TRBJ2-4; D might be TRBD1 (5 bases). V was cut by 5 bases and J by 8 bases, with 13 bases left in between. The CDR3 consists of 13 residues. Germline values: CDR1 SGHTA, CDR2 FQGNSA. CDR3 residues: CASSAAPRDIQYF. Written as DNA, the CDR3 is TGTGCCAGCAGCGCCGCCCCCAGGGACATTCAGTACTTC.

This clone has only a few counts. The chain uses TRBV7-3 and TRBJ2-2; 7 nucleotides agree with TRBD1. V shed 1 base, J shed 7 bases, and the junction held 6 bases outside the gene matches. CDR1 is SGHTA, CDR2 FQGTGA, per germline. This CDR3 has 15 amino acids. The CDR3 sequence is CASSLNGQASGELFF. CDR3 DNA: TGTGCCAGCAGCTTAAACGGACAGGCGAGCGGGGAGCTGTTTTTT.

The chain couples TRBV19 to TRBJ2-7; 7 positions agree with TRBD1. Germline V CDR1 and CDR2: LNHDA, SQIVND (reference sequence). V was pared by 3 bases and J by 2 bases, with 7 bases of the junction left unmatched. The CDR3 extends over 15 amino acids. Here the CDR3 reads CASSIGTVSTYEQYF. Written as DNA, the CDR3 is TGTGCCAGTAGTATCGGGACAGTGTCCACCTACGAGCAGTACTTC.

The chain joins TRBV7-2 to TRBJ1-1; D might be TRBD1 (6 bases). The CDR3 spans 14 residues. Deletions cut 5 bases from V and 1 base from J, with 11 bases between. CDR1 is SGHTA, CDR2 FQGNSA, per germline. This CDR3 reads CASSPLGGNTEAFF. The CDR3 DNA is TGTGCCAGCAGCCCACTAGGGGGGAACACTGAAGCTTTCTTT.

The chain has TRBV5-8 and TRBJ1-6, with 11 bases identical to TRBD1. The CDR3 covers 19 residues. Trimming cost V 4 bases and J 0 bases; bases outside gene matches: 9. CDR1 and CDR2 (germline): SGHTS, YDEGEE. CDR3 DNA sequence: TGTGCCAGCAGCCGGGACAGGGGGATCTTGGGCTCCTATAATTCACCCCTCCACTTT. Its translation: CASSRDRGILGSYNSPLHF.

The rearrangement joins TRBV5-4 to TRBJ1-5; 9 nucleotides line up with TRBD1. The ends lost 2 bases at V and 10 bases at J; junction bases unmatched: 1. The CDR3 consists of 12 residues. Germline V gives CDR1 SGHNT, CDR2 YYREEE (reference sequence). CDR3 residues: CASSFTGGPQHF. In DNA form, the CDR3 reads TGTGCCAGCAGCTTCACAGGGGGCCCCCAGCATTTT.

The chain uses TRBV10-3 and TRBJ1-1, with D tentatively TRBD1 (6 bases). Germline CDR1 and CDR2: ENHRY and SYGVKD. Between the trimmed V and J ends, which lost 2 bases and 7 bases, there was a span of 14 bases. The CDR3 sequence is 14 residues long. The CDR3 spells CAISETSDSYEAFF. Written as DNA, the CDR3 is TGTGCCATCAGTGAGACCTCGGACAGCTATGAAGCTTTCTTT.